Listed below are T cell receptor beta chains from one sample, sequenced in a study of somatic mutations in cytotoxic T cells in rheumatoid arthritis. Produced via immunoSEQ multiplex PCR; TCRdb's table is partial and in-frame only. Counted here are about 18,000 clones, about 80% occurring once; the ten biggest clones make up about 28%. The sample was CD8+ T cells sorted from blood. Receptors originate from an adult with rheumatoid arthritis. Both conserved end residues are part of each CDR3. Fields, in order: V gene, J gene, D gene, clone size, CDR3 DNA, CDR3 protein. A D gene is named only where the DNA matches it firmly. Size tells how often a clone was seen (once, few, many) or the class of an expanded clone, and some rows leave it out.

V: TRBV2
J: TRBJ1-5
D: NA
size: NA
DNA: TGTGCCAGCAGGGGGAATCCGGGGGGTGGCAATCAGCCCCAGCATTTT
CDR3: CASRGNPGGGNQPQHF

V: TRBV11-2
J: TRBJ1-1
D: NA
size: NA
DNA: TGTGCCAGCAGCTCGGGACAATTACTTAAGGGTTTCTTT
CDR3: CASSSGQLLKGFF

V: TRBV27
J: TRBJ1-1
D: NA
size: NA
DNA: TGTGCCAGCAGTTTAACCCCCCCGGTTGACACTGAAGCTTTCTTT
CDR3: CASSLTPPVDTEAFF

V: TRBV7-9
J: TRBJ2-1
D: NA
size: NA
DNA: TGTGCCAGCAGCCCTGGGGGGCTTTCCTACAATGAGCAGTTCTTC
CDR3: CASSPGGLSYNEQFF

V: TRBV2
J: TRBJ2-3
D: NA
size: NA
DNA: TGTGCCAGCACAAAAGATACGCAGTATTTT
CDR3: CASTKDTQYF

V: TRBV30
J: TRBJ1-2
D: NA
size: few
DNA: TGTGCCTGGAGCACAGGGTTGGACTATGGCTACACCTTC
CDR3: CAWSTGLDYGYTF

V: TRBV5-4
J: TRBJ2-1
D: TRBD2
size: few
DNA: TGTGCCAGCAGCTTGGGAGCGGGACCCTACAATGAGCAGTTCTTC
CDR3: CASSLGAGPYNEQFF

V: TRBV29-1
J: TRBJ2-1
D: TRBD1
size: NA
DNA: TGCAGCGTTGGACAGGGAAGCAATGAGCAGTTCTTC
CDR3: CSVGQGSNEQFF

V: TRBV5-6
J: TRBJ2-4
D: NA
size: once
DNA: TGTGCCAGCAGCTTGAGGGGTGGACTAGCCAAAAACATTCAGTACTTC
CDR3: CASSLRGGLAKNIQYF

V: TRBV15
J: TRBJ2-2
D: NA
size: NA
DNA: TGTGCCACCAGCTCTCGGGGCGGGGAGCTGTTTTTT
CDR3: CATSSRGGELFF

V: TRBV6-5
J: TRBJ2-1
D: NA
size: NA
DNA: TGTGCCAGCAGTTACTCGCATATGGGGCAGGAGCAGTTCTTC
CDR3: CASSYSHMGQEQFF

V: TRBV6-1
J: TRBJ1-2
D: NA
size: NA
DNA: TGTGCCAGCAGTGAAAGAGGGGACTTCGAGAGCTACACCTTC
CDR3: CASSERGDFESYTF

V: TRBV2
J: TRBJ2-7
D: NA
size: few
DNA: TGTGCCAACCTCGGCAGACAGAACGAGCAGTACTTC
CDR3: CANLGRQNEQYF

V: TRBV4-1
J: TRBJ1-5
D: NA
size: few
DNA: TGCGCCAGCAGGGCGGTGGGGGGGAATCAGCCCCAGCATTTT
CDR3: CASRAVGGNQPQHF

V: TRBV27
J: TRBJ1-5
D: NA
size: NA
DNA: TGTGCCAGCAGTACAGGGAGGGCGAGCAATCAGCCCCAGCATTTT
CDR3: CASSTGRASNQPQHF

V: TRBV14
J: TRBJ2-1
D: TRBD2
size: few
DNA: TGTGCCAGCAGCCCCAGGACTAGCGGGGGTTACAATGAGCAGTTCTTC
CDR3: CASSPRTSGGYNEQFF

V: TRBV6-4
J: TRBJ2-3
D: TRBD2
size: NA
DNA: TGTGCCAGCAGTGACTCGGCGGGGGAGGTAGATACGCAGTATTTT
CDR3: CASSDSAGEVDTQYF

V: TRBV4-2
J: TRBJ2-4
D: NA
size: NA
DNA: TGTGCCAGCAGCCAAGAGCTCCAGGACGGGATTCAGTACTTC
CDR3: CASSQELQDGIQYF

V: TRBV7-9
J: TRBJ1-5
D: TRBD1
size: NA
DNA: TGTGCCAGCAGCTCGGGAGGGACAGTCCTTAGCAATCAGCCCCAGCATTTT
CDR3: CASSSGGTVLSNQPQHF

V: TRBV7-9
J: TRBJ1-1
D: NA
size: NA
DNA: TGTGCCAGCAGCTTAGAAGGGGGAATCAATCCGGCTTTCTTT
CDR3: CASSLEGGINPAFF

V: TRBV18
J: TRBJ2-3
D: TRBD1
size: NA
DNA: TGTGCCAGCTCACCACCAATTCAGGGGGAAACAGATACGCAGTATTTT
CDR3: CASSPPIQGETDTQYF

V: TRBV9
J: TRBJ2-6
D: NA
size: NA
DNA: TGTGCCAGCAGCATCAGGGTGAACTCTGGGGCCAACGTCCTGACTTTC
CDR3: CASSIRVNSGANVLTF

V: TRBV5-6
J: TRBJ1-4
D: NA
size: NA
DNA: TGTGCCAGCAGCTTGATCGCAACTAATGAAAAACTGTTTTTT
CDR3: CASSLIATNEKLFF

V: TRBV5-4
J: TRBJ2-5
D: NA
size: NA
DNA: TGTGCCACCCAATTGGGGGAGTGGGTGGAAGAGACCCAGTACTTC
CDR3: CATQLGEWVEETQYF

V: TRBV7-9
J: TRBJ2-1
D: NA
size: NA
DNA: TGTGCCAGCAGCGAAAAGACTGGGAATGAGCAGTTCTTC
CDR3: CASSEKTGNEQFF

V: TRBV27
J: TRBJ1-2
D: TRBD1
size: NA
DNA: TGTGCCAGCAGTTTACGGGACAGGGGTTATGGCTACACCTTC
CDR3: CASSLRDRGYGYTF

V: TRBV10-1
J: TRBJ1-1
D: NA
size: NA
DNA: TGCGCCAGCAGTGAAGGAACGACTGAAGCTTTCTTT
CDR3: CASSEGTTEAFF

V: TRBV13
J: TRBJ1-1
D: NA
size: once
DNA: TGTGCCAGCAGCTTTTCCGGGAGTGAAGCTTTCTTT
CDR3: CASSFSGSEAFF

V: TRBV10-3
J: TRBJ2-3
D: TRBD1
size: once
DNA: TGTGCCAGCCGCACAGGGGACGCTGGAGATACGCAGTATTTT
CDR3: CASRTGDAGDTQYF

V: TRBV19
J: TRBJ1-5
D: NA
size: NA
DNA: TGTGCCAGTAGTACCGGCCTTGGGGGGCAGCCCCAGCATTTT
CDR3: CASSTGLGGQPQHF

V: TRBV23-1
J: TRBJ2-1
D: TRBD1
size: NA
DNA: TGCGCCAGCAGAAGCGGACAGGGGCTTTTGAATGAGCAGTTCTTC
CDR3: CASRSGQGLLNEQFF

V: TRBV6-4
J: TRBJ2-1
D: NA
size: NA
DNA: TGTGCCAGCAGTGCGGACTCGTGGGATGAGCAGTTCTTC
CDR3: CASSADSWDEQFF

V: TRBV12-5
J: TRBJ1-1
D: NA
size: NA
DNA: TGTGCTAGTGGTTCCGGGGTGGGCACTGAAGCTTTCTTT
CDR3: CASGSGVGTEAFF

V: TRBV4-1
J: TRBJ2-5
D: TRBD2
size: few
DNA: TGCGCCAGCAGCCAAGATTCCGGGGGGGGCAGGGGTGAGACCCAGTACTTC
CDR3: CASSQDSGGGRGETQYF

V: TRBV6-5
J: TRBJ2-7
D: NA
size: NA
DNA: TGTGCCAGCAGACACACCAGGGGTTACGAGCAGTACTTC
CDR3: CASRHTRGYEQYF

V: TRBV5-4
J: TRBJ2-7
D: NA
size: NA
DNA: TGTGCCAGCAGCTTGGGGGATGATTCCTACGAGCAGTACTTC
CDR3: CASSLGDDSYEQYF

V: TRBV7-9
J: TRBJ1-1
D: NA
size: NA
DNA: TGTGCCAGCAGCCCTACTGAAGCTTTCTTT
CDR3: CASSPTEAFF